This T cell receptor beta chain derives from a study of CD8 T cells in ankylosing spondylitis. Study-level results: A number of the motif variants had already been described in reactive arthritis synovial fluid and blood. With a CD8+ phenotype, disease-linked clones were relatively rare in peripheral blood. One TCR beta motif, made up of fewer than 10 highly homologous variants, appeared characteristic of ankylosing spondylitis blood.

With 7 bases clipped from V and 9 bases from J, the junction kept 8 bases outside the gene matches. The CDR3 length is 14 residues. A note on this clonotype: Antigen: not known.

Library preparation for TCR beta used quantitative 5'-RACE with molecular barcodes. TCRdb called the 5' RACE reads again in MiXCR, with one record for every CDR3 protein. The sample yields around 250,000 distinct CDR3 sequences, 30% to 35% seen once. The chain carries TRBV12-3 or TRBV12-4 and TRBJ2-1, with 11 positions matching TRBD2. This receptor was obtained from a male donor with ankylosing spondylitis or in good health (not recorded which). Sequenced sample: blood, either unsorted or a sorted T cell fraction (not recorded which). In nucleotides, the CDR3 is TGTGCCAGCACCAATAGCGGGGGGGCCAGTGAGCAGTTCTTC. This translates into CASTNSGGASEQFF.